The source of this TCR beta chain is a study of OX40 agonist ivuxolimab in advanced cancers. The CDR3 length is 15 residues. Per the germline V gene, CDR1 is MNHNS and CDR2 is SASEGT. The V segment lost 4 bases and the J segment 8 bases; nucleotides outside the gene matches: 12. TCRdb's table, derived via immunoSEQ multiplex PCR, lists solely in-frame clones and lacks some. The sample shows over 65,000 clones, under 85% of them seen only once. The gene calls are TRBV6-1 and TRBJ1-2; 8 bases map to TRBD1. This receptor was identified in an adult with an advanced solid tumor such as melanoma, head and neck, liver or kidney cancer. Sequencing was performed on CD4+ or CD8+ T cells sorted from blood, taken in a trial of the OX40 agonist ivuxolimab. CDR3 sequence (DNA): TGTGCCAGCAGTGCCTCGACAGGGGTTTTTGGGGGCTACACCTTC. This sequence encodes CASSASTGVFGGYTF.